What follows describes a single T cell receptor beta chain. Original handling: Researchers report that nucleated cell counts were estimated from reference gene primer amplification. The assay was immunoSEQ multiplex PCR, and TCRdb's table has in-frame clones only and misses some. That table supplies the V and J calls and clone size; D and trimming were determined from the DNA. Here the sample spans over 25,000 clones, about nine tenths being singletons. The data were taken from a study of blood T cell repertoires in COVID-19. Across the whole study: Both acute and convalescent COVID-19 samples were obtained from the United States, Italy and Spain. Sources were T cells, B-cell-depleted T cells, or PBMCs; the material itself was cDNA or gDNA.

The trim removed 4 bases at V and 3 bases at J, leaving 3 bases unmatched. Germline V CDR1 and CDR2: LGHDT, YNNKEL (reference sequence). The CDR3 length is 14 residues. Material: peripheral blood. The receptor's source is a human donor in a cohort sampled during active COVID-19. The donor label of this sample is uncertain. The chain joins TRBV3-1 (or the pseudogene TRBV3-2) to TRBJ2-1; the match to TRBD2 covers 7 bases. CDR3 DNA sequence: TGTGCCAGCAGCCCCGGGACTAACTACAATGAGCAGTTCTTC. Translating it yields CASSPGTNYNEQFF.